The present entry profiles one T cell receptor (beta chain) with its context. As yet, its antigen is unknown. Read data end 3 residues before the CDR3 end; the end is taken from the germline J gene. Sequencing used immunoSEQ multiplex PCR; TCRdb keeps in-frame clones, though not all of them. This repertoire includes around 35,000 clones. The CDR3 loop spans 16 amino acids. The germline CDR1 and CDR2 sequences are MNHEY and SVGEGT. The ends were cut back, 0 bases at V and 0 bases at J, with 10 bases in the middle. The source of the sample is a study of T cells in women clearing cervical HPV infection. Across the study: Cases were women with histologically confirmed HPV16-related CIN3 or worse, including a couple of invasive cancers. Case blood drawn at lesion detection; control blood after infection cleared. HLA type could not be excluded as a confounder. Study conclusions and caveats: TRBV6-7 relative abundance averaged approximately 0.1% in cases and less than 0.2% in controls.

Sequencing input: blood buffy coat. The receptor was derived from a woman between 18 and 69 years old with a cervical HPV16 infection that either progressed to CIN3+ or cleared (not recorded which). The chain couples TRBV6-2 or TRBV6-3 to TRBJ2-3, with a tentative D call TRBD2 (6 bases). CDR3 residues: CASSYSLAESTDTQYF. The DNA read from the CDR3 is TGTGCCAGCAGTTACTCATTAGCGGAGAGCACAGATACG.